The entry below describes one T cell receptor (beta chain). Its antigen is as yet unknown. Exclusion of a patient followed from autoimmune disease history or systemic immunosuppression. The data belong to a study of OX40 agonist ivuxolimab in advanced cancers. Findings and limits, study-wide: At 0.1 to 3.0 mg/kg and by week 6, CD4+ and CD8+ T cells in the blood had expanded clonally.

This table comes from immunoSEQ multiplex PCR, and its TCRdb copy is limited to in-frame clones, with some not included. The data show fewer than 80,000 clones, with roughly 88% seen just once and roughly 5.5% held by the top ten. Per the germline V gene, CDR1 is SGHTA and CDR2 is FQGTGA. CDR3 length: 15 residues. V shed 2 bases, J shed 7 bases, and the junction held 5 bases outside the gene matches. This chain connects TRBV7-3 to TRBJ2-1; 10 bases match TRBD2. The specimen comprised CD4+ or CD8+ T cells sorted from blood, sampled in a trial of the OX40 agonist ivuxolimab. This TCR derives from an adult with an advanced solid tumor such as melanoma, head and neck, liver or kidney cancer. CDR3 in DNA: TGTGCCAGCAGCTTAGTTAGCGGGGGGTTAAATGAGCAGTTCTTC. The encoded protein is CASSLVSGGLNEQFF.